This T cell receptor (beta chain) is drawn from a study of T cells after yellow fever vaccination. Using its own MiXCR run on the 5' RACE reads, TCRdb lists one record per CDR3 protein. Found here are just over 300,000 distinct CDR3 sequences, around 3.9% of them singletons; the top ten hold around 20%. The CDR3 has 15 amino acids. CDR1 is MDHEN, CDR2 SYDVKM, per germline. V gave up 4 bases and J gave up 8 bases; unmatched junction bases: 13. The sequencing here drew on PBMCs, taken on the day of the yellow fever booster vaccination. This chain links TRBV28 with TRBJ1-2, with 7 nucleotides matching TRBD1. The origin of this receptor is a man younger than 35 who received the YFV17D yellow fever vaccine. CDR3 sequence: CASSSTPTGAGGYTF. The CDR3 DNA is TGTGCCAGCAGTTCGACCCCAACAGGGGCCGGCGGCTACACCTTC.